The clone carrying this T cell receptor beta chain turned up a few times. Its antigen is unknown. Germline V gene lookup returns CDR1 SGHAT and CDR2 FQNNGV. There are 16 residues in the CDR3. V gave up 3 bases and J gave up 1 base, with 16 bases separating them. These data belong to a study of T cell repertoires in cytomegalovirus infection. Study details: TCR beta signatures that were public indicated CMV infection and matching HLA type.

From the reads, TCRdb called clonotypes with MiXCR, one entry per CDR3 protein. The repertoire holds 230,000 or so distinct CDR3 sequences, around two fifths seen once, with 55% to 60% in the top ten. The rearrangement uses TRBV11-2 and TRBJ2-7, with D perhaps matching TRBD1 or TRBD2 (5 bases each). Sequencing used CD8+ T cells from cultured PBMCs, obtained from culture after CMV antigen stimulation. This receptor was identified in a human donor in good health (CMV status not recorded). Some clones in this sample may be carry-over from other donors' samples. CDR3 loop: CASSFTLGTESYEQYF. CDR3 coding DNA: TGTGCCAGCAGCTTCACCCTCGGGACGGAGTCCTACGAGCAGTACTTC.